A selection of T cell receptor beta chains follows, all from one sample in a study of T cell responses to AZD1222 COVID-19 vaccine. The protocol was immunoSEQ multiplex PCR, while the TCRdb copy is restricted to in-frame clones and leaves out a portion. The profile covers 150,000 to 180,000 clones, with 85% to 95% appearing a single time and approximately 1.6% taken by the ten largest. The sample was peripheral blood, taken 28 days after the second AZD1222 dose. The receptors here all came from an adult who received the AZD1222 COVID-19 vaccine. Each CDR3 is given with its conserved first and last residue. The D gene is left open where the match is weak. Some rows have no size entry. The others give once, few or many, or a class for an expanded clone.

j_call d_call clone_size cdr3_length v_call cdr3_nt cdr3_aa
TRBJ2-3 - - 13 TRBV30 TGTGCCTGGGGAATCGGGGGCACAGATACGCAGTATTTT CAWGIGGTDTQYF
TRBJ1-1 TRBD1 once 14 TRBV11-1 TGTGCCAGCAGCACAACAGGGGTTAGGACTGAAGCTTTCTTT CASSTTGVRTEAFF
TRBJ2-2 TRBD2 - 17 TRBV4-1 TGCGCCAGCAGCCAAGCTCAGACTAGCGTATCGGCCGGGGAGCTGTTTTTT CASSQAQTSVSAGELFF
TRBJ1-2 - - 14 TRBV15 TGTGCCACCAGCAGGGAACGGACACCCGATGGCTACACCTTC CATSRERTPDGYTF
TRBJ1-3 TRBD1 - 15 TRBV6-5 TGTGCCAGCAGACAGGGGGCTGTCTCTGGAAACACCATATATTTT CASRQGAVSGNTIYF
TRBJ2-4 TRBD1 - 15 TRBV4-1 TGCGCCGGCGGGACAGGAGGGGGTATCAAAAACATTCAGTACTTC CAGGTGGGIKNIQYF
TRBJ1-5 TRBD1 - 13 TRBV6-5 TGTGCCAGCAGCAGGACAGGGAATCAGCCCCAGCATTTT CASSRTGNQPQHF
TRBJ2-5 - - 15 TRBV24-1 TGTGCCACCAGTGACCCGCCGGGGAGACAAGAGACCCAGTACTTC CATSDPPGRQETQYF
TRBJ1-3 - - 16 TRBV19 TGTGCCAGTAGTATTCTCGCCGGGTCGTCAGGAAACACCATATATTTT CASSILAGSSGNTIYF
TRBJ2-1 - - 14 TRBV2 TGTGCCAGCAGTCTCGGAGTGGGTAACAATGAGCAGTTCTTC CASSLGVGNNEQFF
TRBJ2-2 - - 11 TRBV27 TGTGCCAGCAGATTTGCCGGGGAGCTGTTTTTT CASRFAGELFF
TRBJ1-4 TRBD1 - 14 TRBV5-1 TGCGCCAGCAGCCGACAGGGCTTGAGGGAAAAACTGTTTTTT CASSRQGLREKLFF
TRBJ2-3 TRBD2 - 16 TRBV15 TGTGCCACAAAGGCTAGCGGGGGCCTCAGCACAGATACGCAGTATTTT CATKASGGLSTDTQYF
TRBJ2-2 TRBD2 - 17 TRBV3-1/TRBV3-2 TGTGCCAGCAGCCAAGATGGGACTAGCGTCTCGACCGGGGAGCTGTTTTTT CASSQDGTSVSTGELFF
TRBJ2-6 - - 16 TRBV2 TGTGCCAGCAGTGTACAGGCTACCACTGGGGCCAACGTCCTGACTTTC CASSVQATTGANVLTF
TRBJ2-2 TRBD2 - 15 TRBV4-2 TGTGCCAGCAGCCACAGCGGGACGGGCACCGGGGAGCTGTTTTTT CASSHSGTGTGELFF
TRBJ2-3 TRBD2 - 16 TRBV28 TGTGCCAGCAGTCTTGTGTTGGGGCGCGGGAGAAATACGCAGTATTTT CASSLVLGRGRNTQYF
TRBJ1-4 - - 14 TRBV7-9 TGTGCCAGCAGCTCCACCGACAGCGCCGAAAAACTGTTTTTT CASSSTDSAEKLFF
TRBJ2-2 - - 13 TRBV9 TGTGCCAGCAGCGTAGGGTGGGGCGGGGAGCTGTTTTTT CASSVGWGGELFF
TRBJ1-2 - - 11 TRBV29-1 TGCAGCGTGCCCGGGGGGGATGGCTACACCTTC CSVPGGDGYTF
TRBJ2-7 TRBD2 - 13 TRBV7-2 TGTGCCAGCAGGGGGACTAGCGGGAGGGCACCGTACTTC CASRGTSGRAPYF
TRBJ1-4 TRBD1 - 17 TRBV7-8 TGTGCCAGCAGCTTAGCGGGACAGGGTGTATCTAATGAAAAACTGTTTTTT CASSLAGQGVSNEKLFF
TRBJ1-5 TRBD1 - 15 TRBV28 TGTGCCAGCAGCTGGGGGGACAGGGAGAATCAGCCCCAGCATTTT CASSWGDRENQPQHF
TRBJ2-1 - once 15 TRBV10-3 TGTGCCATCAGTGCCGGGACTGGCTCCTACAATGAGCAGTTCTTC CAISAGTGSYNEQFF
TRBJ2-1 - - 11 TRBV19 TGTGCCAGTAGTGCCGGGACTCTTCAGTTCTTC CASSAGTLQFF